Listed below are T cell receptor beta chains from one sample, sequenced in a study of blood T cell repertoires in COVID-19. Sequencing was performed with immunoSEQ multiplex PCR; in TCRdb, only in-frame clones are kept and a portion is missing. Of some 250,000 clones listed, more than 75% are singletons. Input material: peripheral blood. These receptors all come from a woman in her twenties or thirties who had recovered from COVID-19. The conserved cysteine and the conserved F or W are not part of the CDR3 here. Each record gives: J gene, V gene, CDR3 protein.

TRBJ2-5	TRBV18	ASSRDRQESTQY
TRBJ2-1	TRBV5-6	ASSLPASSYNEQF
TRBJ1-3	TRBV18	ASSPKGQGSGNTIY
TRBJ1-4	TRBV3-1/TRBV3-2	ASSQPGQGNEKLF
TRBJ2-1	TRBV24-1	ATSTSSGKQF
TRBJ2-5	TRBV19	ASSRPLVTGKETQY
TRBJ1-1	TRBV7-2	ASSPGTHTEAF
TRBJ1-3	TRBV3-1/TRBV3-2	ASTPRFLDSGNTIY
TRBJ2-3	TRBV5-1	ASSLELRGTSDTQY
TRBJ2-1	TRBV2	ASSEGRSLEQF
TRBJ2-5	TRBV7-3	ASSLLPSGGAPETQY
TRBJ2-3	TRBV6-5	ASRGLAGTDTQY
TRBJ2-1	TRBV6-5	ASNVQGAHEQF
TRBJ2-7	TRBV11-2	ASSLAWFGDYEQY
TRBJ2-7	TRBV11-1	ASSLATGQTVYEQY
TRBJ1-2	TRBV5-6	ASSSPGRVFGYT
TRBJ1-4	TRBV3-1/TRBV3-2	ASSHDTGATNEKLF
TRBJ1-1	TRBV30	AWSDATGGRGGNAEAF
TRBJ1-1	TRBV5-1	ASRFSGNTEAF
TRBJ2-2	TRBV5-4	ASSTRTGGRTGELF
TRBJ2-3	TRBV27	ASSLTSGVTSTDTQY
TRBJ1-2	TRBV19	ASSPPNTGVGYT
TRBJ1-5	TRBV6-2/TRBV6-3	ASSPGTGNSNQPQH
TRBJ1-2	TRBV5-4	ASSPRDGILYGYT
TRBJ2-7	TRBV5-4	ASSDDAKWGLSSYEQY
TRBJ1-2	TRBV9	ASSVASGTGLRYT
TRBJ1-2	TRBV2	ASLDRDYGGYT
TRBJ1-5	TRBV2	ASEGQGNQPQH
TRBJ2-2	TRBV9	ASSAPTGGVDGELF
TRBJ2-5	TRBV29-1	SVETYRGLAGEETQY
TRBJ1-1	TRBV11-3	ASSLEGPGGGGEAF
TRBJ2-1	TRBV6-1	ASSVIAGGPHNEQF
TRBJ2-5	TRBV4-1	ASSQEGTSGGETQY
TRBJ1-2	TRBV19	ASSGNFYGYT
TRBJ1-6	TRBV11-2	ASSLAGTGILRSPLH
TRBJ2-3	TRBV7-3	ASSFQGLSSTDTQY
TRBJ2-7	TRBV5-1	ASSAGLAGLSYEQY
TRBJ2-7	TRBV7-9	ASSLFSGGATEQY
TRBJ2-3	TRBV6-2/TRBV6-3	ASSYTKGQTPSTDTQY
TRBJ1-1	TRBV6-4	ASRETGMNTEAF
TRBJ2-3	TRBV7-9	ASSRDNRRDTQY
TRBJ1-6	TRBV7-3	ASSLTGNSPLH
TRBJ2-7	TRBV6-2/TRBV6-3	ASSRGTSREQY
TRBJ2-1	TRBV5-8	ASSLERMGTGLYNEQF
TRBJ2-7	TRBV7-2	ASSRARGGWGEQY
TRBJ1-2	TRBV2	ASGRFPMDREFSGYT
TRBJ1-5	TRBV6-5	ASRGWDTNQPQH
TRBJ2-7	TRBV7-9	ASSGEAYEQY
TRBJ1-1	TRBV3-1/TRBV3-2	ASSRGGRTEAF
TRBJ2-1	TRBV11-2	ASSLGRTGWGNEQF
TRBJ1-5	TRBV3-1/TRBV3-2	ASSHGSGQGARAQH
TRBJ2-5	TRBV18	ASSRLVLETQY
TRBJ2-7	TRBV27	ASSTGPYEQY